Following are 14 T cell receptor beta chains from one sample sequenced in a study of T cells in Graves' hyperthyroidism and ophthalmopathy. Researchers took RNA transcripts and amplified the TCR beta CDR3 regions from them. The HTBI primer set drove a first-round RT-PCR of the TCR CDR3. Using its own MiXCR run on the multiplex PCR reads, TCRdb lists one record per CDR3 protein. The table shows roughly 500,000 distinct CDR3 sequences, with about 15% occurring only once. What was sequenced was blood. These receptors were collected from a woman aged 25-40 years with Graves' hyperthyroidism that later progressed to Graves' ophthalmopathy.

At least ten counts were recorded for this clonotype. This chain joins TRBV6-1 and TRBJ1-2; no clear D gene. Trimming cost V 3 bases and J 4 bases, with 9 bases left between them. Germline V lookup: CDR1 MNHNS, CDR2 SASEGT. The CDR3 has 13 amino acids. The CDR3 nucleotides read TGTGCCAGCAGTGAGAACAGATCCTATGGCTACACCTTC. This codes for CASSENRSYGYTF.

This clonotype was observed at least ten times. The rearrangement joins TRBV9 to TRBJ2-1; 10 bases match TRBD2. The CDR3 length is 15 residues. Germline V CDR1 and CDR2: SGDLS, YYNGEE. Germline trimming cut 3 bases from V and 7 bases from J; bases unmatched to any gene: 7. In DNA form, the CDR3 reads TGTGCCAGCAGCGAAGCGGGAGGGCCCTCAAATGAGCAGTTCTTC. Its protein product is CASSEAGGPSNEQFF.

The sample holds many counts of this clonotype. This sequence joins TRBV11-2 and TRBJ1-4; a possible D gene is TRBD1 (6 bases). V was shortened by 4 bases and J by 7 bases, with 13 bases between the two germline ends. Germline V gene lookup returns CDR1 SGHAT and CDR2 FQNNGV. The CDR3 is 14 residues long. The CDR3 loop is CASSYVSRGEKLFF. CDR3 DNA: TGTGCCAGCAGCTACGTATCCAGGGGTGAAAAACTGTTTTTT. The full variable domain, in which reference TRBV11-2 and TRBJ1-4 provide the parts outside the CDR3, is EAGVAQSPRYKIIEKRQSVAFWCNPISGHATLYWYQQILGQGPKLLIQFQNNGVVDDSQLPKDRFSAERLKGVDSTLKIQPAKLEDSAVYLCASSYVSRGEKLFFGSGTQLSVL.

At least ten counts were recorded for this clonotype. The V and J genes are TRBV7-9 and TRBJ2-7; no firm D call. Germline V gene data show CDR1 as SEHNR and CDR2 as FQNEAQ (reference sequence). CDR3 length equals 13 residues. V was pared by 2 bases and J by 4 bases, with 9 bases between. CDR3 DNA sequence: TGTGCCAGCAGCTTACAGAGGCCATACGAGCAGTACTTC. This codes for CASSLQRPYEQYF.

This clonotype was found many times. V is TRBV7-9 and J is TRBJ2-7; weak D call: TRBD2 (6 bases). The CDR3 consists of 15 residues. Trimming shortened V by 6 bases and J by 2 bases, and 17 bases separated the two germline ends. Germline-derived CDR1 and CDR2 are SEHNR and FQNEAQ (reference sequence). CDR3 amino acids: CASRSTSGRTYEQYF. The CDR3 DNA follows: TGTGCCAGCAGAAGTACGAGCGGGCGAACCTACGAGCAGTACTTC. The entire variable domain, with the rest obtained from reference TRBV7-9 and TRBJ2-7, is as follows: DTGVSQNPRHKITKRGQNVTFRCDPISEHNRLYWYRQTLGQGPEFLTYFQNEAQLEKSRLLSDRFSAERPKGSFSTLEIQRTEQGDSAMYLCASRSTSGRTYEQYFGPGTRLTVT.

Ten or more counts support this clonotype. V usage is TRBV7-2 and J usage is TRBJ2-7, with D possibly being TRBD2 (7 bases). The V gene's germline CDR1 is SGHTA and CDR2 FQGNSA. This CDR3 has 17 residues. Trimming stripped 3 bases from V and 3 bases from J, with 21 bases between. In DNA form, the CDR3 reads TGTGCCAGCAGCTTGCAAGGGGGGGCGGGGATGTACTACGAGCAGTACTTC. It yields the protein CASSLQGGAGMYYEQYF.

In its sample, this clonotype was seen many times. The chain carries TRBV9 and TRBJ2-5; possibly TRBD1 or TRBD2 for D (6 bases each). Germline CDR1 SGDLS, CDR2 YYNGEE. V gave up 0 bases and J gave up 5 bases, with 11 bases separating them. This CDR3 comprises 14 residues. The CDR3 is CASSVGWGAETQYF. Written as DNA, the CDR3 is TGTGCCAGCAGCGTAGGGTGGGGGGCTGAGACCCAGTACTTC.

This clonotype appeared a few times. The chain has TRBV30 and TRBJ2-7; TRBD1 agrees at 12 bases. The trim removed 5 bases at V and 5 bases at J, leaving 7 bases unmatched. Germline assignment: CDR1 GTSNPN and CDR2 SVGIG (reference sequence). The length of the CDR3 is 14 residues. CDR3 region: CAWSPGQGANEQYF. The DNA of the CDR3 is TGTGCCTGGTCTCCGGGACAGGGGGCGAACGAGCAGTACTTC. Variable domain in full (rest from reference TRBV30 and TRBJ2-7): SQTIHQWPATLVQPVGSPLSLECTVEGTSNPNLYWYRQAAGRGLQLLFYSVGIGQISSEVPQNLSASRPQDRQFILSSKKLLLSDSGFYLCAWSPGQGANEQYFGPGTRLTVT.

This clonotype was seen many times. The chain carries TRBV12-3 or TRBV12-4 and TRBJ2-7; 8 positions agree with TRBD2. V lost 5 bases to trimming and J lost 3 bases; unmatched junction nucleotides: 12. This CDR3 spans 16 amino acids. CDR3 region: CASSPPVSGILYEQYF. The CDR3 DNA reads TGTGCCAGCAGTCCCCCCGTTAGCGGGATCCTCTACGAGCAGTACTTC.

This chain links TRBV7-9 with TRBJ2-1; TRBD2 matches at 7 bases. Per the germline V gene, CDR1 is SEHNR and CDR2 is FQNEAQ (reference sequence). The CDR3 runs to 17 residues. Trimming cost V 5 bases and J 7 bases; bases outside gene matches: 17. The CDR3 region is CASSPGLVGGLGNEQFF. In DNA, the CDR3 is TGTGCCAGCAGCCCCGGACTAGTGGGAGGGCTGGGGAATGAGCAGTTCTTC.

J is TRBJ1-6 and V is TRBV19, with TRBD1 matching over 10 bases. The J segment lost 6 bases and the V segment lost 8 bases, leaving 7 bases of the junction unmatched. The germline gives CDR1 LNHDA, CDR2 SQIVND (reference sequence). This CDR3 contains 15 residues. In DNA form, the CDR3 reads TGTGCCAGTGCACGGACAGGGGGAGTTAATTCACCCCTCCACTTT. This codes for CASARTGGVNSPLHF.

V is TRBV18 and J is TRBJ2-5; D is ambiguous. In germline, CDR1 is KGHSH, CDR2 LQKENI. The germline V and J ends were trimmed by 2 bases and 2 bases, with 15 bases remaining between them. The CDR3 runs to 16 residues. The CDR3 DNA reads as TGTGCCAGCTCACCAGATCCGGCAGCTAGTCAAGAGACCCAGTACTTC. Translation: CASSPDPAASQETQYF.

V and J are TRBV20-1 and TRBJ1-2; D unresolved. The V end was cut by 5 bases, the J end by 3 bases, with 16 bases between. The CDR3 loop spans 14 amino acids. Germline assignment: CDR1 DFQATT and CDR2 SNEGSKA (reference sequence). Here the CDR3 DNA reads TGCAGTGCTCCCCAAAACCCGGGTCACTATGGCTACACCTTC. It translates to CSAPQNPGHYGYTF.

The gene calls are TRBV7-3 and TRBJ2-2, with D possibly matching TRBD2 (6 bases). The CDR3 loop spans 16 amino acids. Trimming removed 6 bases at V and 2 bases at J, with 16 bases between. CDR1 and CDR2 from the germline V gene are SGHTA and FQGTGA. CDR3 bases: TGTGCCAGCAGGGGGACTTTGGGGACCAACACCGGGGAGCTGTTTTTT. Amino acid sequence: CASRGTLGTNTGELFF.